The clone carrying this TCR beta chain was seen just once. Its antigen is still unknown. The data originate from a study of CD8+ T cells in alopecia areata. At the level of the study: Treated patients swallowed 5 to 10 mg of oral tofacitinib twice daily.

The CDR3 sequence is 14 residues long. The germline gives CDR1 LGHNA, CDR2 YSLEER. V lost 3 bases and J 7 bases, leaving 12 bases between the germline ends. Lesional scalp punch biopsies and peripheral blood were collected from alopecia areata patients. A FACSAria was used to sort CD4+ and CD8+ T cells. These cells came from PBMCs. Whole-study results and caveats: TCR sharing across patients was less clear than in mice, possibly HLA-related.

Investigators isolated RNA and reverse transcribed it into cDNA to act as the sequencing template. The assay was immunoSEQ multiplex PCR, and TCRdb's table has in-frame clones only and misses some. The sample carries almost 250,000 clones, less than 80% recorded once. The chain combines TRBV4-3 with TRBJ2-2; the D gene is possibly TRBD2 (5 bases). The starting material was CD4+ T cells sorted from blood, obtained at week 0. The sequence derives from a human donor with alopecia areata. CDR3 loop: CASSHREGVGELFF. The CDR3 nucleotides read TGCGCCAGCAGCCACCGAGAGGGAGTCGGGGAGCTGTTTTTT.